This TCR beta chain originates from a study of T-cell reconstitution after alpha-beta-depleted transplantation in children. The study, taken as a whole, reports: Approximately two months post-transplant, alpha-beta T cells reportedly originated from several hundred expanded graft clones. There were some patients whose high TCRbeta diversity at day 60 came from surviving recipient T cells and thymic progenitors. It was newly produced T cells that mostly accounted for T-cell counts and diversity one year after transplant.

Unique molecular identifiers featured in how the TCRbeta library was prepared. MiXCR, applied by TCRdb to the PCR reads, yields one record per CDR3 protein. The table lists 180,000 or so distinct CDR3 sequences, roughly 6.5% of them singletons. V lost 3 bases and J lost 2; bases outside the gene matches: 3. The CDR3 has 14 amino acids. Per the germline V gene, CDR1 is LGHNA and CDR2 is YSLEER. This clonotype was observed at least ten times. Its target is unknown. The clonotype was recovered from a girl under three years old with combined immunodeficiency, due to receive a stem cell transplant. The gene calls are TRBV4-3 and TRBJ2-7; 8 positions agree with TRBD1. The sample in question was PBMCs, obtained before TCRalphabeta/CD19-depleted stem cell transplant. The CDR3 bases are TGCGCCAGCAGCCAGGGGACAGGCCCCTACGAGCAGTACTTC. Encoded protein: CASSQGTGPYEQYF.